This is a list of T cell receptor beta chains from one sample in a study of PD-L1 blockade in urothelial cancer. Data came from immunoSEQ multiplex PCR; TCRdb stores just in-frame clones and leaves some out. The sample records about 39,000 clones, 80% to 95% being singletons. Specimen: PBMCs, collected around atezolizumab (anti-PD-L1) treatment. Source of these receptors: a woman aged 55-70 years with urothelial cancer. The conserved cysteine and the conserved F or W are not part of the CDR3 here. Each record gives: J gene, D gene, CDR3 length, V gene, CDR3 protein. D genes are given only for firm matches.

TRBJ2-1 | . | 9 | TRBV6-5 | ASNSGRGWF
TRBJ2-7 | . | 12 | TRBV5-6 | ASSLASTLYEQY
TRBJ2-1 | . | 13 | TRBV9 | ASSDELPSYNEQF
TRBJ2-7 | TRBD1 | 16 | TRBV19 | ASSPTSGQLAVFYEQY
TRBJ2-5 | TRBD2 | 13 | TRBV10-3 | TPINPAGGKETQY
TRBJ2-7 | . | 13 | TRBV27 | ASSFKWTSYYEQY
TRBJ1-1 | TRBD1 | 13 | TRBV19 | ASSRGWDRSTEAF
TRBJ2-3 | TRBD1 | 12 | TRBV11-3 | ASSLGTGADTQY
TRBJ2-7 | . | 12 | TRBV5-1 | ASSWGTGAYEQY
TRBJ2-2 | TRBD2 | 13 | TRBV6-5 | ASRVAGEGTGELF
TRBJ2-3 | TRBD2 | 13 | TRBV30 | AWGESGASTDTQY
TRBJ2-1 | TRBD2 | 14 | TRBV19 | ASSRKGTSGNNEQF
TRBJ2-7 | TRBD2 | 13 | TRBV10-3 | AINPSGISSYEQY
TRBJ1-1 | . | 13 | TRBV7-6 | ASSLQGNFNTEAF
TRBJ2-1 | TRBD2 | 11 | TRBV6-4 | ASSDQGGYEQF
TRBJ2-5 | TRBD2 | 15 | TRBV7-9 | ASSLRNAGRGKETQY
TRBJ2-7 | . | 10 | TRBV11-1 | ATGTFSYEQY
TRBJ2-3 | TRBD2 | 13 | TRBV5-4 | ASSLVLAGPFEQY
TRBJ1-4 | . | 12 | TRBV27 | ASRLTFANEKLF
TRBJ2-7 | TRBD1 | 13 | TRBV18 | ASSKQGGSSYEQY
TRBJ2-5 | TRBD1 | 14 | TRBV7-9 | ASMQWTGISQETQY
TRBJ1-1 | . | 14 | TRBV27 | ASSLLAREMNTEAF